This T cell receptor (beta chain) stems from a study of T cell repertoires in ileal Crohn's disease. On the study more broadly: Operated complications were stricturing disease (approximately 60%) and penetrating disease (approximately 39%).

Notes on the study in general: Sorted CD8 T cells held more high-frequency clones than CD4. Active smokers at surgery had more clonal expansions than non-smokers.

The sorted cells were lamina propria lymphocytes from surgical specimens, first isolated by density gradient. The method was immunoSEQ multiplex PCR; TCRdb's version includes in-frame clones alone and lacks a portion of them. The sample records more than 5,500 clones, approximately 90% being singletons. The trim removed 2 bases at V and 3 bases at J, leaving 15 bases unmatched. Per the germline V gene, CDR1 is MNHNS and CDR2 is SASEGT. The CDR3 covers 18 residues. On this clone itself: Antigen unknown.

Sequenced material: CD4+ T cells from ileum. This receptor was obtained from an adult with Crohn's disease. Some clones in this sample may be carry-over from other donors' samples. The chain recombines TRBV6-1 with TRBJ2-7; 8 positions agree with TRBD2. CDR3 DNA sequence: TGTGCCAGCAGTGAATGGGCCCGGGGGGGAGGTCACTACTACGAGCAGTACTTC. Its translation: CASSEWARGGGHYYEQYF.